The 9 T cell receptor beta chains below all came from one sample that was sequenced in a study of blood T cell repertoires in COVID-19. Libraries were prepared by immunoSEQ multiplex PCR; TCRdb keeps only in-frame clonotypes and omits some of them. The data show about 78,000 clones, over 75% seen once. Sequencing was done on a sample of peripheral blood. These receptors originate from a woman older than 75 with acute or convalescent COVID-19.

The rearrangement joins TRBV5-6 to TRBJ2-7, with a tentative D call TRBD1 (5 bases). Per germline, CDR1 SGHDT and CDR2 YYEEEE. The germline V and J ends were trimmed by 4 bases and 2 bases, with 7 bases remaining between them. The CDR3 is made up of 12 amino acids. The CDR3 protein is CASSAGPYEQYF. CDR3 DNA sequence: TGTGCCAGCAGCGCAGGGCCCTACGAGCAGTACTTC.

The V gene is TRBV6-5, the J gene TRBJ1-2, with TRBD1 as a possible D gene (6 bases). Trimming removed 7 bases at V and 0 bases at J, with 12 bases between. Looked up from germline, CDR1 is MNHEY and CDR2 is SVGAGI. The CDR3 covers 14 residues. CDR3 nucleotides: TGTGCCAGCAATATACAGGGATCTAACTATGGCTACACCTTC. Translating it yields CASNIQGSNYGYTF.

This chain links TRBV30 with TRBJ1-1; D gene unclear. The germline V gene encodes CDR1 GTSNPN and CDR2 SVGIG (reference sequence). The ends were cut back, 0 bases at V and 2 bases at J, with 13 bases in the middle. CDR3 size: 15 residues. Written as DNA, the CDR3 is TGTGCCTGGAGTGTATGTAGTCAGACAAACACTGAAGCTTTCTTT. As protein: CAWSVCSQTNTEAFF.

On this clone itself: This CDR3 is also generated by other DNA sequences in the sample. The rearrangement joins TRBV15 to TRBJ1-4, with D tentatively TRBD1 (5 bases). Deletions cut 0 bases from V and 2 bases from J, with 10 bases between. Germline CDR1 LNHNV, CDR2 YYDKDF (reference sequence). CDR3 length: 16 residues. The CDR3 coding sequence is TGTGCCACCAGCAGAGATCGTCGGGGGACTAATGAAAAACTGTTTTTT. This codes for CATSRDRRGTNEKLFF. Together with reference TRBV15 and TRBJ1-4, the CDR3 gives the full variable domain: DAMVIQNPRYQVTQFGKPVTLSCSQTLNHNVMYWYQQKSSQAPKLLFHYYDKDFNNEADTPDNFQSRRPNTSFCFLDIRSPGLGDTAMYLCATSRDRRGTNEKLFFGSGTQLSVL.

The chain recombines TRBV6-6 with TRBJ2-1; 8 bases align to TRBD2. Looked up from germline, CDR1 is MNHNY and CDR2 is SVGAGI (reference sequence). The V gene end was trimmed by 2 bases and the J gene end by 0 bases; junction bases not matched to a gene: 3. The CDR3 loop spans 16 amino acids. CDR3 sequence (DNA): TGTGCCAGCAGTTACAGGGCGGGGGGCTCCTACAATGAGCAGTTCTTC. It specifies CASSYRAGGSYNEQFF.

The rearrangement links TRBV10-3 to TRBJ2-5; 7 bases match TRBD1. This CDR3 is built from 16 residues. V gave up 4 bases and J gave up 2 bases; unmatched junction bases: 10. Germline lookup yields CDR1 ENHRY and CDR2 SYGVKD. CDR3: CAISGASRDSQETQYF. In DNA form, the CDR3 reads TGTGCCATCAGTGGGGCTAGTAGGGACAGTCAAGAGACCCAGTACTTC.

The CDR3 is CASGYQGNDQPQHF. CDR3 nucleotide sequence: TGTGCTAGTGGTTACCAGGGGAACGATCAGCCCCAGCATTTT. The V and J genes are TRBV12-5 and TRBJ1-5; D may be TRBD1 (6 bases). Trimming removed 4 bases at V and 5 bases at J, with 12 bases between. Germline assignment: CDR1 LGHNT and CDR2 FRNRAP. This CDR3 contains 14 residues.

The V call is TRBV28, the J call TRBJ2-4; D not certain. Germline values: CDR1 MDHEN, CDR2 SYDVKM. This CDR3 region has 13 residues. V lost 6 bases and J 11 bases, leaving 17 bases between the germline ends. CDR3 DNA: TGTGCCAGCAGGGTCGACATGGGCTTCGTTCAGTACTTC. Residues: CASRVDMGFVQYF.

This clone was counted between two and nine times. V and J are TRBV6-2 or TRBV6-3 and TRBJ1-5; D is uncertain. V lost 1 base and J lost 2, with 6 bases in between. The CDR3 is 14 amino acids. Germline V gene sequence: CDR1 MNHEY, CDR2 SVGEGT. The CDR3 region has the DNA TGTGCCAGCAGTTACTACGGGGGCAATCAGCCCCAGCATTTT. This translates into CASSYYGGNQPQHF.